The next 16 T cell receptor beta chains were all read from a single sample in a study of cytomegalovirus exposure and HLA in healthy donors. Both 60 Vbeta primers and 13 Jbeta primers went into the PCR. The table came from immunoSEQ multiplex PCR; TCRdb's copy has only in-frame clones and leaves some out. The sample includes around 200,000 clones, roughly 83% of them seen just once. Sequenced input: PBMCs. Receptors were obtained from a woman aged 45-65 years in good health and CMV-seronegative.

This clone was counted once. The rearrangement uses TRBV4-1 and TRBJ2-5; no clear D. The ends were cut back, 6 bases at V and 5 bases at J, with 13 bases in the middle. This CDR3 is 13 amino acids long. Germline V gene data show CDR1 as MGHRA and CDR2 as YSYEKL. In DNA form, the CDR3 reads TGCGCCAGCAGTCCTTCGGTGGAGGAGACCCAGTACTTC. Its translation: CASSPSVEETQYF.

The chain recombines TRBV28 with TRBJ2-3; 10 bases align to TRBD2. CDR1 is MDHEN and CDR2 is SYDVKM in the germline V gene. Losses at the gene ends were 5 bases for V and 2 bases for J; bases not matched to a gene: 7. The CDR3 totals 16 residues. CDR3 DNA sequence: TGTGCCAGCAGTGCCAGCGGGAGGGTCCCCACAGATACGCAGTATTTT. Translated: CASSASGRVPTDTQYF.

CDR3 DNA: TGTGCCTGGAGACCCACCGGGACTACCTACACAGATACGCAGTATTTT. Amino acids: CAWRPTGTTYTDTQYF. This chain joins TRBV30 and TRBJ2-3, with 7 bases lining up with TRBD2. CDR1 is GTSNPN and CDR2 is SVGIG in the germline V gene (reference sequence). This CDR3 is 16 amino acids long. V trimming: 3 bases; J trimming: 2 bases; junction bases outside the gene matches: 11.

The chain carries TRBV19 and TRBJ1-2; tentative D call: TRBD1 (6 bases). The CDR3 consists of 11 residues. Between the trimmed V and J ends, which lost 5 bases and 8 bases, there was a span of 9 bases. CDR1 is LNHDA, CDR2 SQIVND, per germline (reference sequence). CDR3 nucleotides: TGTGCCAGTAGTCTAGGACAGGGCTACACCTTC. Translated, it gives CASSLGQGYTF.

This chain connects TRBV27 to TRBJ2-5, with 10 bases fitting TRBD2. Unmatched junction bases numbered 7, after V lost 0 bases and J lost 6 bases. This CDR3 comprises 16 residues. Germline V lookup: CDR1 MNHEY, CDR2 SMNVEV (reference sequence). The CDR3: CASSLSSLAGAQTQYF. Here the CDR3 DNA reads TGTGCCAGCAGTTTATCATCGCTAGCGGGAGCTCAGACCCAGTACTTC.

The V gene is TRBV2, the J gene TRBJ2-3; tentatively, D is TRBD2 (5 bases). The CDR3 sequence is 13 residues long. Trimming left V 4 bases short and J 1 base short, with 6 bases between. The germline V gene has CDR1 SNHLY and CDR2 FYNNEI. CDR3 in DNA: TGTGCCAGCAGTGTCGGGGGCACAGATACGCAGTATTTT. It is translated as CASSVGGTDTQYF. Full variable domain (missing parts from reference TRBV2 and TRBJ2-3): EPEVTQTPSHQVTQMGQEVILRCVPISNHLYFYWYRQILGQKVEFLVSFYNNEISEKSEIFDDQFSVERPDGSNFTLKIRSTKLEDSAMYFCASSVGGTDTQYFGPGTRLTVL.

This clone was detected once. This chain links TRBV28 with TRBJ2-7; the D is unclear. The CDR3 loop spans 13 amino acids. Germline CDR1 and CDR2: MDHEN and SYDVKM. The V and J ends lost 3 bases and 1 base respectively, with 7 bases between them. CDR3 in amino acids: CASSFGLSYEQYF. CDR3 coding DNA: TGTGCCAGCAGTTTTGGGCTTTCCTACGAGCAGTACTTC.

In this sample, this clone turned up a few times. This sequence joins TRBV9 and TRBJ2-6; 12 nucleotides align to TRBD1. With V trimmed by 3 bases and J by 1 base, 5 bases remained unmatched. In germline, CDR1 is SGDLS, CDR2 YYNGEE. The CDR3 length is 18 residues. The CDR3 DNA sequence: TGTGCCAGCAGCGGCCGGGACAGGGGGCGATCTGGGGCCAACGTCCTGACTTTC. This translates into CASSGRDRGRSGANVLTF.

With regard to this clone: Other DNA variants within this sample encode the same CDR3. The V gene is TRBV5-1, the J gene TRBJ2-1; 11 nucleotides agree with TRBD2. The CDR3 consists of 15 residues. Germline V gene data show CDR1 as SGHRS and CDR2 as YFSETQ. Trimming at V came to 5 bases and at J to 2 bases, leaving 3 bases not matched to a gene. The CDR3 DNA is TGCGCCAGCAGGCTGACTAGCGGGACCTACAATGAGCAGTTCTTC. Encoded protein: CASRLTSGTYNEQFF.

This clone was seen a single time. V and J are TRBV7-3 and TRBJ2-1; 8 positions match TRBD1. The CDR3 runs 16 residues. Germline CDR1 reads SGHTA; CDR2 reads FQGTGA. V lost 5 bases, J lost 0 bases, and 6 bases stayed unmatched. The CDR3 loop reads CASSAGGVSSYNEQFF. The CDR3 DNA is TGTGCCAGCAGCGCAGGGGGCGTGAGCTCCTACAATGAGCAGTTCTTC.

The rearrangement uses TRBV4-2 and TRBJ2-7; 11 nucleotides match TRBD2. Germline CDR1 reads LGHNA; CDR2 reads YNFKEQ. The V segment lost 4 bases and the J segment 5 bases; nucleotides outside the gene matches: 7. The CDR3 has 15 residues. CDR3 loop: CASSPGTSGQNEQYF. The CDR3 nucleotides are TGTGCCAGCAGCCCCGGGACTAGCGGCCAAAACGAGCAGTACTTC.

This clone was observed once. This sequence joins TRBV7-8 and TRBJ1-2, with D possibly matching TRBD1 (6 bases). Germline loops: CDR1 SGHVS, CDR2 FQNEAQ. Trimming left V 5 bases short and J 1 base short, with 8 bases between. The CDR3 spans 13 residues. CDR3 sequence: CASSPDSNYGYTF. CDR3 DNA sequence: TGTGCCAGCAGCCCGGACAGTAACTATGGCTACACCTTC.

The CDR3, as DNA: TGTGCCAGCAGTTCTCCGGGACAGTCGGGTACTGAAGCTTTCTTT. This gives the protein CASSSPGQSGTEAFF. V is TRBV28 and J is TRBJ1-1; TRBD1 aligns across 7 bases. The CDR3 covers 15 residues. Germline CDR1 reads MDHEN; CDR2 reads SYDVKM. V lost 4 bases and J lost 5; bases outside the gene matches: 10.

This chain uses TRBV28 with TRBJ2-7; unclear D gene. The CDR3 spans 14 residues. Germline-derived CDR1 and CDR2 are MDHEN and SYDVKM. Between the trimmed V and J ends, which lost 1 base and 0 bases, there was a span of 7 bases. CDR3 residues: CASSLYPGSYEQYF. The CDR3 DNA reads TGTGCCAGCAGTTTATACCCCGGCTCCTACGAGCAGTACTTC.

The V call is TRBV6-1, the J call TRBJ1-2, with D possibly being TRBD1 (5 bases). CDR1 is MNHNS and CDR2 is SASEGT in the germline V gene. The V end lost 11 bases, the J end lost 6 bases, and 10 bases lay between the germline ends. CDR3 length equals 10 residues. CDR3 in amino acids: CAGATDGYTF. As DNA, the CDR3 is TGTGCCGGGGCCACGGATGGCTACACCTTC.

A word on this clone: Other DNA sequences in the sample encode the same CDR3. The chain carries TRBV29-1 and TRBJ1-1; D ambiguous. CDR3 length equals 14 residues. Deletions cut 0 bases from V and 5 bases from J, with 13 bases between. Per the germline V gene, CDR1 is SQVTM and CDR2 is ANQGSEA. The CDR3 reads CSVEDRGLWTEAFF. Here the CDR3 DNA reads TGCAGCGTTGAAGATCGCGGGCTATGGACTGAAGCTTTCTTT.